Each of the 30 T cell receptor beta chains below was sequenced from the same sample in a study of T cells in Graves' hyperthyroidism and ophthalmopathy (dated by TCRdb to about 2019). Receptor libraries were prepared by multiplex PCR. Data came from an Illumina HiSeq 2000. TCR beta CDR3 regions were amplified from RNA transcripts. For the first round of RT-PCR on the TCR CDR3, the HTBI primer set was used together with the Qiagen OneStep RT-PCR kit. TCRdb trimmed the raw reads at Q25, called clones with MiXCR and kept productive beta chains. A single entry per CDR3 protein holds the most common genes and DNA from its merged rows. Here the sample has a few hundred thousand distinct CDR3 sequences; around 14% occur a single time. The top ten hold around 7.3% of the sample. Input material: blood. The receptor set was obtained from a woman aged 25 to 39 with Graves' hyperthyroidism.

This clonotype was found a few times. At one end, the junction sequence differs from germline, possibly due to a read error. The chain links TRBV6-1 to TRBJ2-7; 10 bases line up with TRBD2. The CDR3 has 15 residues. Germline loops: CDR1 MNHNS, CDR2 SASEGT. This chain's CDR3 is CASKERLAGAYERYF. The CDR3 DNA follows: TGTGCCAGCAAGGAGCGGCTAGCGGGAGCCTACGAGCGGTACTTC.

Details on this clonotype: A much larger clone differs by one base, so this may be a read error. V usage is TRBV27 and J usage is TRBJ2-7, with TRBD1 matching 7 bases. The germline V gene encodes CDR1 MNHEY and CDR2 SMNVEV (reference sequence). The CDR3 covers 13 residues. In DNA form, the CDR3 reads TGTGCCAGCAGTAGCAGGGGGAACTACGAGCAGCACTTC. Residues: CASSSRGNYEQHF.

The rearrangement uses TRBV24-1 and TRBJ1-6; D is undetermined. The germline gives CDR1 KGHDR, CDR2 SFDVKD. CDR3 length: 15 residues. The germline V and J ends were trimmed by 7 bases and 5 bases, with 14 bases remaining between them. This chain's CDR3 is CATRYEASNNSPLHF. DNA for the CDR3: TGTGCCACCAGGTATGAGGCCAGCAATAATTCACCCCTCCACTTT.

This clonotype showed up many times. The chain combines TRBV30 with TRBJ2-1, with 11 bases lining up with TRBD2. Germline V gene data show CDR1 as GTSNPN and CDR2 as SVGIG (reference sequence). The CDR3 sequence is 14 residues long. The ends lost 4 bases at V and 4 bases at J; junction bases unmatched: 3. The CDR3 region is CAWMGLAVYNEQFF. The CDR3 DNA is TGTGCCTGGATGGGACTAGCGGTATACAATGAGCAGTTCTTC.

This clonotype has only a few counts. The chain couples TRBV28 to TRBJ1-5; a possible D gene is TRBD1 (5 bases). There are 17 residues in the CDR3. Germline lookup yields CDR1 MDHEN and CDR2 SYDVKM. V was clipped by 2 bases and J by 7 bases, with 21 bases between them. Here the CDR3 reads CASSLPFYRGRGQPQHF. The CDR3 coding sequence is TGTGCCAGCAGTTTACCTTTCTATCGAGGGAGGGGCCAGCCCCAGCATTTT.

This clonotype was seen at least ten times. V usage is TRBV29-1 and J usage is TRBJ2-1; 10 bases are shared with TRBD2. Germline-derived CDR1 and CDR2 are SQVTM and ANQGSEA. J gave up 7 bases and V 0 bases, and 6 bases lay outside the gene matches. This CDR3 has 15 residues. CDR3 loop: CSVEDLSGRANEQFF. In DNA, the CDR3 is TGCAGCGTTGAAGATCTGAGCGGGAGGGCAAATGAGCAGTTCTTC.

This clonotype has just a few counts. A read error is possible here, since a much larger clone lies one base away. This chain joins TRBV2 and TRBJ2-3; 10 nucleotides align to TRBD2. The V gene's germline CDR1 is SNHLY and CDR2 FYNNEI. The CDR3 totals 16 residues. The CDR3 sequence is CASRRLAGTSTDMQYF. The CDR3 DNA sequence: TGTGCCAGCAGAAGACTAGCGGGCACTAGCACAGATATGCAGTATTTT. Drawing the rest from reference TRBV2 and TRBJ2-3, the complete variable domain is EPEVTQTPSHQVTQMGQEVILRCVPISNHLYFYWYRQILGQKVEFLVSFYNNEISEKSEIFDDQFSVERPDGSNFTLKIRSTKLEDSAMYFCASRRLAGTSTDMQYFGPGTRLTVL.

Comments on this clonotype: A single base separates this from a much larger clone, so it may be a read error. CDR3 protein: CASSLGGTVPYEQFF. As DNA, the CDR3 is TGTGCCAGCAGTTTGGGAGGAACAGTCCCCTACGAGCAGTTCTTC. The chain couples TRBV12-3 or TRBV12-4 to TRBJ2-1, with a weak D call TRBD2 (6 bases). This CDR3 has 15 residues. The V end lost 3 bases, the J end lost 10 bases, and 19 bases lay between the germline ends.

The chain links TRBV19 to TRBJ2-7; D is unresolved. The CDR3 covers 13 residues. Trimming removed 6 bases at V and 0 bases at J, with 9 bases between. The germline V gene encodes CDR1 LNHDA and CDR2 SQIVND (reference sequence). Here the CDR3 reads CASRSRSSYEQYF. The DNA of the CDR3 is TGTGCCAGTAGGTCCAGGAGCTCCTACGAGCAGTACTTC.

A few counts support this clonotype. The gene calls are TRBV20-1 and TRBJ2-1; TRBD2 agrees at 14 bases. This CDR3 has 18 amino acids. Per germline, CDR1 DFQATT and CDR2 SNEGSKA (reference sequence). Trimming took 7 bases from V and 0 from J; bases not matched to a gene: 11. CDR3 nucleotides: TGCAGTGGCCTCGCGGGACTAGCGGGAGATCCCTCCTACAATGAGCAGTTCTTC. This encodes CSGLAGLAGDPSYNEQFF.

Ten or more counts support this clonotype. This chain links TRBV5-1 with TRBJ2-3, with D perhaps TRBD2 (5 bases). The V end lost 0 bases, the J end lost 2 bases, and 10 bases lay between the germline ends. The CDR3 sequence is 15 residues long. CDR1 and CDR2 from the germline V gene are SGHRS and YFSETQ. Written as DNA, the CDR3 is TGCGCCAGCAGCTTGGAGGGAGTGACCACAGATACGCAGTATTTT. Translation: CASSLEGVTTDTQYF.

A note on this clonotype: A much larger clone differs by one base, so this may be a read error. This rearrangement joins TRBV7-6 to TRBJ2-7, with a weak D call TRBD2 (6 bases). In germline, CDR1 is SGHVS, CDR2 FNYEAQ. There are 15 residues in the CDR3. CDR3 DNA sequence: TGTGCCAGCAGCTTAATAGCGGAAGGGCCCTACGAGCGGTACTTC. It encodes CASSLIAEGPYERYF.

In DNA form, the CDR3 reads TGCAGTGCTAGTTCCCCGGGCAATGAGCAGTTCTTC. Its protein is CSASSPGNEQFF. The V gene is TRBV20-1, the J gene TRBJ2-1; D not certain. There are 12 residues in the CDR3. With 3 bases removed from V and 6 bases from J, the gap between germline ends came to 9 bases. Germline assignment: CDR1 DFQATT and CDR2 SNEGSKA (reference sequence).

This clonotype was picked up a small number of times. V gene TRBV6-1 combines with J gene TRBJ2-7, with 7 nucleotides matching TRBD2. Germline V gene sequence: CDR1 MNHNS, CDR2 SASEGT. The CDR3 has 14 residues. With V trimmed by 8 bases and J by 2 bases, 9 bases remained unmatched. The CDR3 sequence is CASGARGGPYEQYF. The CDR3 DNA is TGTGCCAGCGGGGCTCGCGGGGGTCCCTACGAGCAGTACTTC.

This clonotype appeared a few times. The chain recombines TRBV9 with TRBJ2-2; D not resolved. CDR1 and CDR2 from the germline V gene are SGDLS and YYNGEE. Trimming shortened V by 3 bases and J by 7 bases, and 4 bases separated the two germline ends. The CDR3 is 11 amino acids. CDR3 residues: CASSGGGELFF. The CDR3, as DNA: TGTGCCAGCAGCGGGGGCGGGGAGCTGTTTTTT.

The chain employs TRBV7-3 and TRBJ2-1; tentatively, D is TRBD1 or TRBD2 (6 bases each). The CDR3 has 17 amino acids. Germline values: CDR1 SGHTA, CDR2 FQGTGA. The ends were cut back, 5 bases at V and 3 bases at J, with 20 bases in the middle. This CDR3 is CASSPQRGADGYNEQFF. CDR3 coding DNA: TGTGCCAGCAGCCCCCAGAGGGGGGCTGACGGCTACAATGAGCAGTTCTTC.

V and J are TRBV4-1 and TRBJ2-6, with D possibly being TRBD2 (5 bases). The ends were cut back, 4 bases at V and 0 bases at J, with 10 bases in the middle. Germline V gene data show CDR1 as MGHRA and CDR2 as YSYEKL. This CDR3 is built from 16 residues. DNA of the CDR3: TGCGCCAGCAGCCGATATGAGGGCTCTGGGGCCAACGTCCTGACTTTC. It specifies CASSRYEGSGANVLTF.

This clonotype was observed many times. The chain employs TRBV5-1 and TRBJ2-2; tentative D call: TRBD1 (5 bases). Per germline, CDR1 SGHRS and CDR2 YFSETQ. This CDR3 is 12 amino acids long. Trimming removed 4 bases from V and 5 bases from J, with 6 bases in between. The CDR3 nucleotides read TGCGCCAGCAGCAGACAGACCGGGGAGCTGTTTTTT. Its translation: CASSRQTGELFF.

This clonotype turned up a few times. The rearrangement joins TRBV20-1 to TRBJ1-1; TRBD1 agrees at 8 bases. The V and J ends lost 0 bases and 4 bases, in that order; junction bases with no gene match: 10. Germline values: CDR1 DFQATT, CDR2 SNEGSKA (reference sequence). The CDR3 contains 16 residues. The DNA of the CDR3 is TGCAGTGCTAGAGATCGGGAAACAGGGGGGTCCACTGAAGCTTTCTTT. Encoded protein: CSARDRETGGSTEAFF.

CDR3 in DNA: TGTGCCAGCAGTCGGTTGACTAGCGGCTACAATGAGCAGTTCTTC. It encodes CASSRLTSGYNEQFF. The chain recombines TRBV7-2 with TRBJ2-1, with TRBD2 identical over 9 bases. The CDR3 has 15 amino acids. V was pared by 6 bases and J by 3 bases, with 6 bases of the junction left unmatched. CDR1 is SGHTA and CDR2 is FQGNSA in the germline V gene.

Ten or more counts support this clonotype. This rearrangement joins TRBV27 to TRBJ2-1, with 11 bases identical to TRBD2. Germline V gene sequence: CDR1 MNHEY, CDR2 SMNVEV (reference sequence). V lost 3 bases and J lost 5; bases outside the gene matches: 3. CDR3 length: 15 amino acids. The CDR3 DNA follows: TGTGCCAGCAGTTTGTCGACTAGCGGGGACAATGAGCAGTTCTTC. It specifies CASSLSTSGDNEQFF.

The sample holds many counts of this clonotype. The V call is TRBV2, the J call TRBJ2-7; D is unclear. CDR1 and CDR2 from the germline V gene are SNHLY and FYNNEI. The length of the CDR3 is 14 residues. The ends were cut back, 6 bases at V and 3 bases at J, with 15 bases in the middle. The CDR3 loop is CASRTDHPRYEQYF. The DNA of the CDR3 is TGTGCCAGCAGGACGGACCACCCACGCTACGAGCAGTACTTC.

This clonotype was picked up many times. The rearrangement links TRBV7-9 to TRBJ2-1; D perhaps matches TRBD2 (6 bases). The germline CDR1 and CDR2 sequences are SEHNR and FQNEAQ (reference sequence). CDR3 size: 18 residues. Trimming left V 1 base short and J 4 bases short, with 20 bases between. This CDR3 reads CASSLEVLQGGGYNEQFF. CDR3 DNA sequence: TGTGCCAGCAGCTTAGAGGTGTTGCAGGGAGGTGGATACAATGAGCAGTTCTTC.

This clonotype was observed at least ten times. The rearrangement uses TRBV20-1 and TRBJ2-3; possibly TRBD2 for D (5 bases). Per the germline V gene, CDR1 is DFQATT and CDR2 is SNEGSKA (reference sequence). The CDR3 covers 16 residues. V was shortened by 2 bases and J by 2 bases, with 17 bases between the two germline ends. CDR3 nucleotide sequence: TGCAGTGCTAGATTCTCGAGCGGAGGCCCCACAGATACGCAGTATTTT. Residues: CSARFSSGGPTDTQYF.

The V and J genes are TRBV2 and TRBJ2-4; 11 nucleotides line up with TRBD2. Trimming cost V 7 bases and J 8 bases; bases outside gene matches: 13. This CDR3 is built from 16 residues. Germline lookup yields CDR1 SNHLY and CDR2 FYNNEI. CDR3 nucleotide sequence: TGTGCCAGCATGGGTGGGCTAGCGGGAGGTTCGGACATTCAGTACTTC. Its translation is CASMGGLAGGSDIQYF.

This clonotype was recorded at least ten times. The gene calls are TRBV12-3 or TRBV12-4 and TRBJ1-6; no firm D call. V gave up 5 bases and J gave up 9 bases, with 17 bases separating them. The CDR3 has 15 residues. DNA of the CDR3: TGTGCCAGCAGTGTCCGAGGCAGTAAAGGTTCACCCCTCCACTTT. Translation: CASSVRGSKGSPLHF.

Details on this clonotype: The germline gene is not matched at one end of the junction; a read error may be the cause. J is TRBJ1-1 and V is TRBV12-3 or TRBV12-4; perhaps TRBD1 as D (6 bases). There are 16 residues in the CDR3. The CDR3 DNA reads TGTGCCAGCGGATCCTACAATACAGGGAAGAACACTGAAGCTCTCTTT. It is translated as CASGSYNTGKNTEALF.

This sequence joins TRBV20-1 and TRBJ2-3, with 11 nucleotides matching TRBD2. This CDR3 region has 17 residues. V was pared by 0 bases and J by 5 bases, with 10 bases of the junction left unmatched. Germline V lookup: CDR1 DFQATT, CDR2 SNEGSKA (reference sequence). The CDR3 loop is CSARDPTSGSRGDTQYF. The CDR3 DNA reads as TGCAGTGCTAGAGACCCTACTAGCGGGAGTAGGGGAGATACGCAGTATTTT.

This clonotype was picked up many times. This rearrangement joins TRBV5-5 to TRBJ1-1; TRBD1 matches at 9 bases. The CDR3 length is 15 residues. Trimming removed 4 bases from V and 8 bases from J; junction bases left unmatched: 12. Germline V CDR1 and CDR2: SGHKS, YYEKEE (reference sequence). The CDR3 reads CASSKTGGVGIEAFF. CDR3 in DNA: TGTGCCAGCAGCAAAACAGGGGGCGTTGGAATCGAAGCTTTCTTT.

A few counts support this clonotype. The chain uses TRBV19 and TRBJ2-1; 10 nucleotides match TRBD2. Germline-derived CDR1 and CDR2 are LNHDA and SQIVND (reference sequence). V dropped 5 bases and J dropped 8; count of bases not matched to a gene: 9. This CDR3 region has 15 residues. The CDR3 region has the DNA TGTGCCAGTAGTCCCCTAGCGGGAGTGGAATATGAGCAGTTCTTC. Translated, it gives CASSPLAGVEYEQFF.